This is a list of T cell receptor beta chains from one sample in a study of vaccination and CD4 T cells after COVID-19. These receptors' targets are unknown. MiXCR, run by TCRdb on the PCR reads, gives a single entry per CDR3 protein. The table has some 12,000 distinct CDR3 sequences, roughly 38% seen once. The sequenced material came from cultured CD4+ T cells from blood. The receptors here all came from a human donor with COVID-19. CDR3s include the opening cysteine and the closing phenylalanine or tryptophan. A D gene is named only where the DNA matches it firmly. Only some rows state a clone size, as once, few, many or a class for expanded clones.

>.|TRBJ1-3|.|TRBV7-7
TGTGCTAGCAGCTTAGATCAGGGCCCCGGAAACACCATATATTTT
CASSLDQGPGNTIYF
>few|TRBJ2-5|TRBD1|TRBV7-2
TGTGCCAGCAGCCTCAGGGGGCGAGAGACCCAGTACTTC
CASSLRGRETQYF
>.|TRBJ1-5|.|TRBV5-8
TGTGCCAGCAGCGGGGGGGACATGTTCCTCAATCAGCCCCAGCATTTT
CASSGGDMFLNQPQHF
>few|TRBJ1-6|.|TRBV25-1
TGTGCCAGCAGTGATGGTCGGGGGAGCTCCTATAATTCACCCCTCCACTTT
CASSDGRGSSYNSPLHF
>.|TRBJ2-7|.|TRBV6-5
TGTGCCAGCAGTTACTCCGGTAGCTTGGGCTACGAGCAGTACTTC
CASSYSGSLGYEQYF
>.|TRBJ2-2|TRBD2|TRBV6-1
TGTGCCAGCAGTCCGCTCGCGGGGGGGACCGGGGAGCTGTTTTTT
CASSPLAGGTGELFF
>few|TRBJ2-7|TRBD1|TRBV27
TGTGCCAGCAGCCAAGGACAGGGCCGCTCCTACGAGCAGTACTTC
CASSQGQGRSYEQYF
>.|TRBJ1-3|.|TRBV15
TGTGCCACCAGCAGAGATAAGATTGGGGTTGGAGGAAACACCATATATTTT
CATSRDKIGVGGNTIYF
>few|TRBJ1-5|.|TRBV4-2
TGTGCCAGCAGCCTGGGGGGTGAGGCCGGCCAGCCCCAGCATTTT
CASSLGGEAGQPQHF
>.|TRBJ2-3|TRBD2|TRBV7-9
TGTGCCAGAACTAGCGGGGGGGCGACAGATACGCAGTATTTT
CARTSGGATDTQYF
>.|TRBJ2-3|TRBD2|TRBV29-1
TGCAGCGTGTTTAGCGGGAACACAGATACGCAGTATTTT
CSVFSGNTDTQYF
>few|TRBJ1-2|.|TRBV18
TGTGCCAGCTCACCACCGGGTGGAGACTATGGCTACACCTTC
CASSPPGGDYGYTF
>once|TRBJ2-3|.|TRBV20-1
TGCAGTGCTCGGCCTATCATCCCTTCGGCGGGCGGAGGCACAGATACGCAGTATTTT
CSARPIIPSAGGGTDTQYF
>.|TRBJ2-1|.|TRBV19
TGTGCCAGTATGGCGAACGGGGGGCCCTACAATGAGCAGTTCTTC
CASMANGGPYNEQFF
>.|TRBJ1-4|.|TRBV7-6
TGTGCCAGCAGCCCATCCGGGGCTTCGGGGGAAAAACTGTTTTTT
CASSPSGASGEKLFF
>few|TRBJ2-7|.|TRBV7-8
TGTGCCAGCAGCTCGGGGACAACGTACGAGCAGTACTTC
CASSSGTTYEQYF